Below, 5 T cell receptor beta chains from the same sample are listed, as sequenced in a study of Graves' ophthalmopathy and Graves' hyperthyroidism. The TCR beta CDR3 regions underwent amplification from RNA transcripts. The first round was an RT-PCR with HTBI primers, and the second round was a multiplex PCR. TCRdb analysed the multiplex PCR reads with MiXCR anew, one entry per CDR3 protein. The profile shows approximately 1.2 million distinct CDR3 sequences, 35% to 40% of them singletons. Source material: peripheral blood or thyroid tissue (not recorded which). These receptors were taken from an adult man with Graves' hyperthyroidism.

This clonotype was counted many times. The chain links TRBV7-9 to TRBJ2-7, with a weak D call TRBD1 (6 bases). CDR3 size: 15 residues. The V end lost 1 base, the J end lost 5 bases, and 15 bases lay between the germline ends. CDR1 and CDR2 (germline): SEHNR, FQNEAQ (reference sequence). The CDR3 sequence: CASSLVGARKHEQYF. CDR3 coding DNA: TGTGCCAGCAGCTTAGTGGGGGCTCGTAAACACGAGCAGTACTTC.

This clonotype was counted at least ten times. The chain carries TRBV19 and TRBJ1-2; D is unresolved. Trimming removed 1 base at V and 7 bases at J, with 4 bases between. The CDR3 totals 11 residues. Looked up from germline, CDR1 is LNHDA and CDR2 is SQIVND (reference sequence). CDR3 coding DNA: TGTGCCAGTAGTATAGGAGCTGGCTACACCTTC. As protein: CASSIGAGYTF.

V gene TRBV29-1 combines with J gene TRBJ1-2; TRBD1 matches 7 bases. The CDR3 consists of 14 residues. Germline CDR1 is SQVTM and CDR2 is ANQGSEA. After removal of 8 bases from V and 6 bases from J, the junction contained 15 bases not matched to a gene. This chain's CDR3 is CSSQTGRGRNGYTF. The CDR3 region has the DNA TGCAGCTCCCAGACAGGGCGGGGAAGGAATGGCTACACCTTC.

V gene TRBV10-3 combines with J gene TRBJ1-3; possible D gene TRBD1, 5 bases. CDR3 length equals 16 residues. The germline V gene has CDR1 ENHRY and CDR2 SYGVKD. Trimming left V 6 bases short and J 0 bases short, with 15 bases between. In DNA form, the CDR3 reads TGTGCCATCAGGCTTGGGGCGGAGAGCTCTGGAAACACCATATATTTT. This translates into CAIRLGAESSGNTIYF.

The chain recombines TRBV12-3 or TRBV12-4 with TRBJ1-2; 8 positions match TRBD1. The CDR3 length is 12 residues. V lost 3 bases to trimming and J lost 10 bases; unmatched junction nucleotides: 4. The chain's CDR3 is CASSFRQGTYTF. CDR3 nucleotides: TGTGCCAGCAGTTTCAGACAGGGGACCTACACCTTC.